This TCR beta chain was sequenced in a study of T cells in narcolepsy. This CDR3 has 12 amino acids. Germline CDR1 and CDR2: MNHNS and SASEGT. Trimming removed 10 bases from V and 6 bases from J; junction bases left unmatched: 7. In its sample, this clone was seen once. Its antigen is unknown. Study-level points and caveats: Blood of same and different patients, but not healthy controls, reportedly held recurring autoreactive clonotypes. Autoreactive HCRT-specific and TRIB2-specific clonotypes were marked in same-patient CSF-versus-blood CD4+ comparisons.

The method was immunoSEQ multiplex PCR; TCRdb's version includes in-frame clones alone and lacks a portion of them. The profile shows about 40,000 clones, around 88% of them singletons. The specimen was CD45RA- memory CD4+ T cells from PBMCs. This chain connects TRBV6-1 to TRBJ1-2, with 8 bases lining up with TRBD1. This sequence originates from a human donor with narcolepsy. CDR3 DNA: TGTGCCACCGACAGGGGAAAGAATGGCTACACCTTC. Its protein product is CATDRGKNGYTF.